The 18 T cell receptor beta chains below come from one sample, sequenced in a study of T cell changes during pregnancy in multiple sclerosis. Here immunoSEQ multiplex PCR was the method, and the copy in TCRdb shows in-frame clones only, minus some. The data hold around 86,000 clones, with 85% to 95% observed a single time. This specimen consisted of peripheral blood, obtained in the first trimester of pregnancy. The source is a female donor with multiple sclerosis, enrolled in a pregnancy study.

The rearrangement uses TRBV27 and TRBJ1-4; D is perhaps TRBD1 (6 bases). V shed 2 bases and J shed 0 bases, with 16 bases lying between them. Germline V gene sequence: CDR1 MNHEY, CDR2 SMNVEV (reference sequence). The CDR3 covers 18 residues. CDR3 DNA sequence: TGTGCCAGCAGTTTACTACAGGGAGATGGGGCAACTAATGAAAAACTGTTTTTT. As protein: CASSLLQGDGATNEKLFF. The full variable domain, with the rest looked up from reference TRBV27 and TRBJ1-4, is EAQVTQNPRYLITVTGKKLTVTCSQNMNHEYMSWYRQDPGLGLRQIYYSMNVEVTDKGDVPEGYKVSRKEKRNFPLILESPSPNQTSLYFCASSLLQGDGATNEKLFFGSGTQLSVL.

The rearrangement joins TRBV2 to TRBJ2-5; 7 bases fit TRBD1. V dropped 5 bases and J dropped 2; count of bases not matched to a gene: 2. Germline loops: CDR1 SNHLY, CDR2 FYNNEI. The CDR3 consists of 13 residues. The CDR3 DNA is TGTGCCAGCAGTTGGGACAGACAAGAGACCCAGTACTTC. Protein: CASSWDRQETQYF.

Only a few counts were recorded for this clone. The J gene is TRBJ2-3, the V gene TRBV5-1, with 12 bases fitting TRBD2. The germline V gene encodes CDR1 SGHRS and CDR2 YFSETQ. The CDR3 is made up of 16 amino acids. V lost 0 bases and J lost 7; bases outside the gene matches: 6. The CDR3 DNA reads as TGCGCCAGCAGCTTGGGGAGACTAGCGGGAGCCCATACGCAGTATTTT. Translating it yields CASSLGRLAGAHTQYF.

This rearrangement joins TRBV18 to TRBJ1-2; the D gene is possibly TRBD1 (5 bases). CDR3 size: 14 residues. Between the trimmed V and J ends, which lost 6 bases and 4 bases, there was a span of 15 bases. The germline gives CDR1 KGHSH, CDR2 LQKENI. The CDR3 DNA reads TGTGCCAGCTCCACGACGGGGGAGAGCTATGGCTACACCTTC. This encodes CASSTTGESYGYTF.

In nucleotides, the CDR3 is TGTGCCAGCAGCCTAACAGACAGGGTTCGCTACGAGCAGTACTTC. Translated: CASSLTDRVRYEQYF. The chain recombines TRBV6-5 with TRBJ2-7; 7 bases are a match to TRBD1. The length of the CDR3 is 15 residues. Germline V lookup: CDR1 MNHEY, CDR2 SVGAGI. V lost 6 bases and J lost 3; bases outside the gene matches: 11.

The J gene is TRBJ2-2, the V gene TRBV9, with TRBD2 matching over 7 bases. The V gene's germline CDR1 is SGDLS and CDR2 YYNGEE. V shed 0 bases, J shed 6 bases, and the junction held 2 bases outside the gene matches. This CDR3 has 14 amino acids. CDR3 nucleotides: TGTGCCAGCAGCGTAGCGGGGGGATCCGGGGAGCTGTTTTTT. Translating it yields CASSVAGGSGELFF.

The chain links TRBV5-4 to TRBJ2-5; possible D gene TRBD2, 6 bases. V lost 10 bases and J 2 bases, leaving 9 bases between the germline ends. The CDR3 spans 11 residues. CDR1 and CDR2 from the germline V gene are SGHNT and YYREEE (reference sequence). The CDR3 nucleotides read TGTGCCGTGGGGGGACAAGAGACCCAGTACTTC. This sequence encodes CAVGGQETQYF.

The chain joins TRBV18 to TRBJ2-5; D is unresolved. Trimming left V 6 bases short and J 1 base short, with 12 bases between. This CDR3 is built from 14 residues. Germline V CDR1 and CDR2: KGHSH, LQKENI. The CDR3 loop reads CASSPRVTQETQYF. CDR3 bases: TGTGCCAGCTCTCCCCGGGTAACCCAAGAGACCCAGTACTTC.

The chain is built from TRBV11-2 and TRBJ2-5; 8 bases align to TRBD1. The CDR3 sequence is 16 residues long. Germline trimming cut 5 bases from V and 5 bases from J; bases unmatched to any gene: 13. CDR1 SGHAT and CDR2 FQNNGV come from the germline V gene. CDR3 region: CASSLSQGAWGETQYF. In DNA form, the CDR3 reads TGTGCCAGCAGCCTGTCCCAGGGGGCTTGGGGCGAGACCCAGTACTTC.

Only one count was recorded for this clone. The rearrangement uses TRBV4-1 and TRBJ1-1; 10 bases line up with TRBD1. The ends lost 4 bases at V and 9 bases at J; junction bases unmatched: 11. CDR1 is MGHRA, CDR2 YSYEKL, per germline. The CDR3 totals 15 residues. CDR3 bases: TGCGCCAGCAGCCCTTACCCGGACAGGGGGACTAAAGCTTTCTTT. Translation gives CASSPYPDRGTKAFF.

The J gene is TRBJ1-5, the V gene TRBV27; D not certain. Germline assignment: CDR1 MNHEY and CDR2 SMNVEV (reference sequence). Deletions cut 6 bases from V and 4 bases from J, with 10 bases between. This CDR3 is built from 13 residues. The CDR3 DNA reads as TGTGCCAGCAGGAAAGACTTTAATCAGCCCCAGCATTTT. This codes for CASRKDFNQPQHF.

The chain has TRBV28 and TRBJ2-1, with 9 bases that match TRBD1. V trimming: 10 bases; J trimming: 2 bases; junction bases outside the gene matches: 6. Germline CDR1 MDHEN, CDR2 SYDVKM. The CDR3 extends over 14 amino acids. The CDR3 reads CAIHRGQTYNEQFF. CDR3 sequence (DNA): TGTGCCATCCACAGGGGGCAAACCTACAATGAGCAGTTCTTC.

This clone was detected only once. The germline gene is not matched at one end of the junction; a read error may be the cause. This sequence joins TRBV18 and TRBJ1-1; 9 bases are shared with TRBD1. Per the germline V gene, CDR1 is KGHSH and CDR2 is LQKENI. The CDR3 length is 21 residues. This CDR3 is CASSPRGSSGQGLGGNTEAFF. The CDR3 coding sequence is TGTGCCAGCTCCCCACGGGGTAGCTCGGGACAGGGACTAGGGGGGAACACTGAAGCTTTCTTT.

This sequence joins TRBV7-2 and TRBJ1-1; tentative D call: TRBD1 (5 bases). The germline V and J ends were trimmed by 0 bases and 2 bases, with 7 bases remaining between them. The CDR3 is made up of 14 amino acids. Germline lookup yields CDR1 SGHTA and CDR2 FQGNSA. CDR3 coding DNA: TGTGCCAGCAGCTTAGCCGGGGGTAACACTGAAGCTTTCTTT. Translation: CASSLAGGNTEAFF.

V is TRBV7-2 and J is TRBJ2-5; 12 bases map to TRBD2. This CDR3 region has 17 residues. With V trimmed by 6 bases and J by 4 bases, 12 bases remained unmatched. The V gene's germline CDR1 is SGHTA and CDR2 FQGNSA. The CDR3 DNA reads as TGTGCCAGCAGTTTAACCCGACTAGCGGGGGTCGGAGAGACCCAGTACTTC. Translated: CASSLTRLAGVGETQYF.

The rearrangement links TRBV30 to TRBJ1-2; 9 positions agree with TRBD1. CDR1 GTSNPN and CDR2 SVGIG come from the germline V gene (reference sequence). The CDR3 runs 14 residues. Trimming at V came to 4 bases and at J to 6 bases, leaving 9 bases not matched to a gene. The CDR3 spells CAWILRDRVNGYTF. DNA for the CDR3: TGTGCCTGGATACTTCGGGACAGGGTAAATGGCTACACCTTC. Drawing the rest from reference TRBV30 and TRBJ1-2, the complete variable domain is SQTIHQWPATLVQPVGSPLSLECTVEGTSNPNLYWYRQAAGRGLQLLFYSVGIGQISSEVPQNLSASRPQDRQFILSSKKLLLSDSGFYLCAWILRDRVNGYTFGSGTRLTVV.

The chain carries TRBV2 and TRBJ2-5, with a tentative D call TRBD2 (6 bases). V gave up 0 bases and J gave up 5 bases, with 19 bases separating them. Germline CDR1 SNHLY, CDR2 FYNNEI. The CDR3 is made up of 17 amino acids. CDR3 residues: CASSEARGPDKGETQYF. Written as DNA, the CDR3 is TGTGCCAGCAGTGAAGCGCGGGGACCCGATAAGGGGGAGACCCAGTACTTC.

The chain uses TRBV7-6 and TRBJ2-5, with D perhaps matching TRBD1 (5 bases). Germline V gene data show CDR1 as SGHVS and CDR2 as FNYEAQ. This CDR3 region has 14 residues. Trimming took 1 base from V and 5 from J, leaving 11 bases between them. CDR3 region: CASSLGRVEETQYF. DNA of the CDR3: TGTGCCAGCAGCTTAGGCAGGGTGGAGGAGACCCAGTACTTC. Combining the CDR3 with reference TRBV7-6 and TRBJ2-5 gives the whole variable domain GAGVSQSPRYKVTKRGQDVALRCDPISGHVSLYWYRQALGQGPEFLTYFNYEAQQDKSGLPNDRFSAERPEGSISTLTIQRTEQRDSAMYRCASSLGRVEETQYFGPGTRLLVL.